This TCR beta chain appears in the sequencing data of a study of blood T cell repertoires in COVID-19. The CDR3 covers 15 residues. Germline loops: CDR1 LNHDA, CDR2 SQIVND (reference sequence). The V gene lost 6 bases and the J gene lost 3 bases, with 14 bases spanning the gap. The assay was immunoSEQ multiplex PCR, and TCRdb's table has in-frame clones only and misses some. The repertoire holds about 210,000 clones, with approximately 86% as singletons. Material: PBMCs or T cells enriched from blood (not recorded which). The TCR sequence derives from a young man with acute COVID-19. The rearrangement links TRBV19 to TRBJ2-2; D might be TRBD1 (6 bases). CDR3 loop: CASRDSGWDTGELFF. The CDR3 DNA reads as TGTGCCAGTAGGGACAGTGGTTGGGACACCGGGGAGCTGTTTTTT.